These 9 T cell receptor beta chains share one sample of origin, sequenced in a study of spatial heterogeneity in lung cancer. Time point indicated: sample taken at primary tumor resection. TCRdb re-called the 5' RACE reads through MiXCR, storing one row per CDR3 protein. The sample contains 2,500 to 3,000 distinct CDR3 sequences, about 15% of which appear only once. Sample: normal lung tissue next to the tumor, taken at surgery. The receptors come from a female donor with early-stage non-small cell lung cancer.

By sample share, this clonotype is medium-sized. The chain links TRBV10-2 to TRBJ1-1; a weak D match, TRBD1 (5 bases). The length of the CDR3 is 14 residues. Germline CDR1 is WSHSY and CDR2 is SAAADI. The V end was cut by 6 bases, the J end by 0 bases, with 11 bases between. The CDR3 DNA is TGCGCCAGCAGGGGGGGACCGCTGAACACTGAAGCTTTCTTT. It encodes CASRGGPLNTEAFF.

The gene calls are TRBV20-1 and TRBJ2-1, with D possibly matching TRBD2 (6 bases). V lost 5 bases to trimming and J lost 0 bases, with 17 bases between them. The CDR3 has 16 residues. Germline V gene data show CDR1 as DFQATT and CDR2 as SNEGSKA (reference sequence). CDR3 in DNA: TGCAGTGCTCCCGATAAGCGGGCCAGCTCCTACAATGAGCAGTTCTTC. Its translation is CSAPDKRASSYNEQFF.

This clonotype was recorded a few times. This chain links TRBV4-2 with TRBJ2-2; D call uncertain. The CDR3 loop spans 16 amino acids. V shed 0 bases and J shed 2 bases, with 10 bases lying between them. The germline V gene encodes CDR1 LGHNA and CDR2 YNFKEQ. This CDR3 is CASSQESRHNTGELFF. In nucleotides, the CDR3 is TGTGCCAGCAGCCAAGAAAGCCGCCACAACACCGGGGAGCTGTTTTTT.

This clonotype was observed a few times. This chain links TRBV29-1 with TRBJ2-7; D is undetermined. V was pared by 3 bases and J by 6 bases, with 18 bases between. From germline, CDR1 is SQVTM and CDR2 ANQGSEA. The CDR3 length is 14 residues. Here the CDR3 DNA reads TGCAGCGTTGAGATAGGAGCTCTCCTCGGCGAGCAGTACTTC. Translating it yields CSVEIGALLGEQYF.

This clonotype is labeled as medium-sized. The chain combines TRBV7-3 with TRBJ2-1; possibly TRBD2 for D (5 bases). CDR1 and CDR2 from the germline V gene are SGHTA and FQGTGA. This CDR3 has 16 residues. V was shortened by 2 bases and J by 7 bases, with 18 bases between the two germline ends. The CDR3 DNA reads TGTGCCAGCAGCTTACATCCGGGAAGTCTTTTGAATGAGCAGTTCTTC. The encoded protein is CASSLHPGSLLNEQFF.

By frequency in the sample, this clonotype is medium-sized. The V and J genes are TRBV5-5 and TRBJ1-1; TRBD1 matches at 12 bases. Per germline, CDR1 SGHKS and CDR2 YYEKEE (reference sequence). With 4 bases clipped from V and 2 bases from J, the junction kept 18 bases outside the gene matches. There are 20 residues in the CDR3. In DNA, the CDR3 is TGTGCCAGCAGCCCCCACCGGGACAGGGGGCGCGCCTCGGTAAACACTGAAGCTTTCTTT. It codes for CASSPHRDRGRASVNTEAFF.

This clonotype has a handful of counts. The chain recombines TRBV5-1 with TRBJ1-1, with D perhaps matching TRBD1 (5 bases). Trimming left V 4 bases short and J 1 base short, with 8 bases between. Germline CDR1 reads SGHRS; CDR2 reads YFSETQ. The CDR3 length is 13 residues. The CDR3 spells CASSPDTNTEAFF. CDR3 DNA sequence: TGCGCCAGCAGCCCGGACACGAACACTGAAGCTTTCTTT. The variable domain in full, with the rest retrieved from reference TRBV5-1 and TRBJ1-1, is KAGVTQTPRYLIKTRGQQVTLSCSPISGHRSVSWYQQTPGQGLQFLFEYFSETQRNKGNFPGRFSGRQFSNSRSEMNVSTLELGDSALYLCASSPDTNTEAFFGQGTRLTVV.

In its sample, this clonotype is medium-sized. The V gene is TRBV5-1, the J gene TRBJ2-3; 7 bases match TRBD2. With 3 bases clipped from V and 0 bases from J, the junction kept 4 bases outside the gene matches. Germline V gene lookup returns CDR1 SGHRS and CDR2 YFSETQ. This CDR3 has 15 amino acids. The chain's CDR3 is CASSWGLTSTDTQYF. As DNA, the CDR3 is TGCGCCAGCAGCTGGGGACTAACTAGCACAGATACGCAGTATTTT.

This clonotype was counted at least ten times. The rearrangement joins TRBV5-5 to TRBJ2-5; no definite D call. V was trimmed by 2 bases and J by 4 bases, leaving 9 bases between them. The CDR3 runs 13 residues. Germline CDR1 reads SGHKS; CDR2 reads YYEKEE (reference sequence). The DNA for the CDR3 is TGTGCCAGCAGCTTTAGTCCAGCAGAGACCCAGTACTTC. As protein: CASSFSPAETQYF.